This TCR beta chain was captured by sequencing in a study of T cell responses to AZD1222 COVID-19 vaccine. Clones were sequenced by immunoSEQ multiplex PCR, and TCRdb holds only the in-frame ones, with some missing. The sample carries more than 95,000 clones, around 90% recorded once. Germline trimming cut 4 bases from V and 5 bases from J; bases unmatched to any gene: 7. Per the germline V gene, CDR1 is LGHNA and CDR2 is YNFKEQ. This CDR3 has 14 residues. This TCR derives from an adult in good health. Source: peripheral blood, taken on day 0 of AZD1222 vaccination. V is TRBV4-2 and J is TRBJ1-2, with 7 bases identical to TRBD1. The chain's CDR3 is CASSPGTEKYGYTF. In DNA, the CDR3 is TGTGCCAGCAGCCCGGGGACAGAAAAATATGGCTACACCTTC.